This paragraph covers one T cell receptor beta chain sequence. The sample holds many counts of this clonotype. Its cognate antigen has yet to be identified. No clone much larger than this one lies a single base away; base qualities are absent. This specimen comes from a study of T cells in Graves' hyperthyroidism and ophthalmopathy (dated by TCRdb to the late 2010s). In terms of the full investigation: Peripheral blood samples were taken at initial diagnosis, before any treatment was given. A discovery cohort of fewer than 110 patients, roughly 45 with Graves' ophthalmopathy and approximately 57 with stable Graves' hyperthyroidism, was used to find distinguishing TCR V-J signatures. Prospective prediction of ophthalmopathy was tested in an independent validation cohort consisting of 18 hyperthyroidism patients and about 17 patients who later progressed to ophthalmopathy. The 75 to 100 discovery patients were randomly split 7:3 into training and test sets. Thyroid tissue and blood T-cell repertoires from six or seven Graves' hyperthyroidism patients were also compared in the study. After sampling, hyperthyroidism patients received methimazole starting at 30 mg daily, and ophthalmopathy patients received high-dose intravenous methylprednisolone. The paper describes TCR Vbeta CDR3 sequencing of around 140 peripheral blood samples, made up of 40 to 45 ophthalmopathy patients, around 73 hyperthyroidism patients and about 17 progressor patients. General conclusions and limits of the study: Most expanded thyroid clonotypes (frequency above 0.001) were also detected in blood, a finding suggesting that blood repertoires may reflect thyroid immune responses. A model built on a 13 V-J signature distinguished ophthalmopathy from stable hyperthyroidism, reaching 85% to 90% sensitivity and about 81% specificity in cross-validation and 80%/75% in testing. In validation, the model predicted progression to ophthalmopathy with 55% to 71% sensitivity and 72.22% specificity, a median of about 6.7 months before onset. No statistical method was used to fix the sample size in advance, and group allocation was not hidden from the investigators.

Hyperthyroidism patients were aged 18 to 65 years and newly diagnosed, with disease duration of less than 2 months. The study excluded patients with uncontrolled infections, other autoimmune diseases, pregnancy or lactation. Clinical symptoms, serum thyroxine and TRAb, thyroid ultrasound, and orbital computed tomography formed the basis for the diagnoses. Blood from progressor patients was drawn when they were first diagnosed with hyperthyroidism, before any ophthalmopathy symptoms appeared. Ficoll-Paque density gradient centrifugation was used to isolate PBMCs from approximately 11 ml of fresh peripheral blood. Patients classed as progressors first received a Graves' hyperthyroidism diagnosis and then went on to develop ophthalmopathy during follow-up. Total RNA was extracted with Trizol reagent, and quality was checked on an Agilent 2100 Bioanalyzer. Amplification of TCR beta CDR3 regions was carried out from RNA transcripts. A first-round RT-PCR of the TCR CDR3 used the HTBI primer set with the Qiagen OneStep RT-PCR kit. Libraries were constructed in a second round of multiplex PCR, after which size selection and purification were performed. Sequencing of the libraries was done on an Illumina HiSeq2000 using paired-end 100 bp reads. Per the authors' processing: SOAPnuke was used to process the raw data, removing reads that contained adapters or uncalled bases, had a mean Phred below 15, or lacked an exact match to the constant primer or identifier. High-quality paired reads were merged with COPE v1.2.5, and unique nucleotide sequences were defined as clonotypes. Clonotypes were aligned to IMGT TRBV, TRBD and TRBJ reference segments using MiTCR v1.1. The analysis was restricted to V-J combinations with a frequency above 0.0001, which together covered just over 99% of the repertoires. A TCS score was defined as the ratio of F50 (clonal expansion) to E x V (chaos), with BLOSUM62-based TCRdist applied between CDR3 peptides within each V-J. Welch's t-statistics and random forest reduced around 510 V-J features to some 14, which were used in a naive Bayes classifier (R e1071). Using fastp trimming at Q25 and MiXCR clonotype assembly, TCRdb reanalyzed the public sequencing data and kept in-frame beta chains. Rows merge per CDR3 protein into single entries with the most common DNA and genes. What appears here as the V and J calls and clone size reflects TCRdb's work, not the paper's. Within this sample are roughly 300,000 distinct CDR3 sequences, with less than 30% of them counted one time only. The ten largest clonotypes hold 20% to 30% of the sample.

The sequencing input was blood. This sequence originates from a middle-aged man with Graves' hyperthyroidism that later progressed to Graves' ophthalmopathy.

CDR3 loop: CSARHGEGETEAFF. Here is the DNA: TGCAGTGCCCGGCACGGGGAGGGGGAGACTGAAGCTTTCTTT. The chain employs TRBV20-1 and TRBJ1-1; the D region possibly corresponds to TRBD1 (6 bases align). CDR1 and CDR2 were assigned from the germline V gene (reference sequence) as DFQATT and SNEGSKA. V loses 6 bases of germline sequence and J loses 5 bases, and the interval between the two ends is 19 bases. The CDR3 contains 14 residues, cysteine and phenylalanine counted. Only the CDR3 portion is preserved as DNA: 42 bases, with reading frame beginning at the first base.